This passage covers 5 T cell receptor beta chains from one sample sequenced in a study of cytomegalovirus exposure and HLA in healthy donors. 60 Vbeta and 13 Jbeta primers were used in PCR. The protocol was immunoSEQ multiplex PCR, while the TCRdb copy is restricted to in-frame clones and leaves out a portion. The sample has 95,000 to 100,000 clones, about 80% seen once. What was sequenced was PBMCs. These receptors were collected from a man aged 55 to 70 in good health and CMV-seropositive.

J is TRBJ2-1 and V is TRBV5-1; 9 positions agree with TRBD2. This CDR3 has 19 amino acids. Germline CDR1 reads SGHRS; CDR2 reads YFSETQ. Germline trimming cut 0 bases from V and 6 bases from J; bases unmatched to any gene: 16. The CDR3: CASSLDGFAGGAGGNEQFF. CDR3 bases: TGCGCCAGCAGCTTGGATGGTTTCGCGGGGGGGGCCGGGGGCAATGAGCAGTTCTTC. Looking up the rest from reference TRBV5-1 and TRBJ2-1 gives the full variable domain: KAGVTQTPRYLIKTRGQQVTLSCSPISGHRSVSWYQQTPGQGLQFLFEYFSETQRNKGNFPGRFSGRQFSNSRSEMNVSTLELGDSALYLCASSLDGFAGGAGGNEQFFGPGTRLTVL.

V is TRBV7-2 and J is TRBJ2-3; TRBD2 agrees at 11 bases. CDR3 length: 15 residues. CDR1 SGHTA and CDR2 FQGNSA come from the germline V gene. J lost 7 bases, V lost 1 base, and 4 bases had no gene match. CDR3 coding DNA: TGTGCCAGCAGCTTAGGTAGCGGGGGGGCCAATACGCAGTATTTT. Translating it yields CASSLGSGGANTQYF.

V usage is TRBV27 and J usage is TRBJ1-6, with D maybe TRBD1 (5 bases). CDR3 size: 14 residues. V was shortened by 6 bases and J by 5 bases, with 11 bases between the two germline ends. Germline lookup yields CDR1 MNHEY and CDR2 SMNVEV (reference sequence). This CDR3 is CASRRAGNNSPLHF. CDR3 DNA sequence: TGTGCCAGCAGACGGGCAGGGAATAATTCACCCCTCCACTTT.

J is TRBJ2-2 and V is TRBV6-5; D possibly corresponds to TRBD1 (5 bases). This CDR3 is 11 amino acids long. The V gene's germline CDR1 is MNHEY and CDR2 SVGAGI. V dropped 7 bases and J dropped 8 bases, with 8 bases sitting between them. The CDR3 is CASKRGGELFF. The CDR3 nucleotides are TGTGCCAGCAAAAGGGGAGGGGAGCTGTTTTTT.

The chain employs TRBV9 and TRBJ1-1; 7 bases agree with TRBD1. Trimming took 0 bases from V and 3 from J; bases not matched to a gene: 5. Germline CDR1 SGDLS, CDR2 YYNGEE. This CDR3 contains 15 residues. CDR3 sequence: CASSVGAGGYTEAFF. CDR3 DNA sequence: TGTGCCAGCAGCGTAGGGGCAGGGGGTTACACTGAAGCTTTCTTT.